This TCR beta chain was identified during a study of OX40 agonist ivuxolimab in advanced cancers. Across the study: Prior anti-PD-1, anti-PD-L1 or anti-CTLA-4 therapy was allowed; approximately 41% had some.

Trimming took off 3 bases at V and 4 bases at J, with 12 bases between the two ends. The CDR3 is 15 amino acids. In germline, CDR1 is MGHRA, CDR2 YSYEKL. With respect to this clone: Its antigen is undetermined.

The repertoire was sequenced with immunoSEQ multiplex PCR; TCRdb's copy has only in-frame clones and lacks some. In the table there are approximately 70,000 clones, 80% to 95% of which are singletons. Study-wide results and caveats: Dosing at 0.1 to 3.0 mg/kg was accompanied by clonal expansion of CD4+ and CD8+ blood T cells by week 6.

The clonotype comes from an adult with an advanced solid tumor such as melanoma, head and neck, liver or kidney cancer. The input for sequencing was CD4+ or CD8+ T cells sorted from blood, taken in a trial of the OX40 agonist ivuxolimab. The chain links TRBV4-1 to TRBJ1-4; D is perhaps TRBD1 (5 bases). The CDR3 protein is CASSQRRDINEKLFF. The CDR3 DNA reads TGCGCCAGCAGCCAGCGCAGGGATATTAATGAAAAACTGTTTTTT.